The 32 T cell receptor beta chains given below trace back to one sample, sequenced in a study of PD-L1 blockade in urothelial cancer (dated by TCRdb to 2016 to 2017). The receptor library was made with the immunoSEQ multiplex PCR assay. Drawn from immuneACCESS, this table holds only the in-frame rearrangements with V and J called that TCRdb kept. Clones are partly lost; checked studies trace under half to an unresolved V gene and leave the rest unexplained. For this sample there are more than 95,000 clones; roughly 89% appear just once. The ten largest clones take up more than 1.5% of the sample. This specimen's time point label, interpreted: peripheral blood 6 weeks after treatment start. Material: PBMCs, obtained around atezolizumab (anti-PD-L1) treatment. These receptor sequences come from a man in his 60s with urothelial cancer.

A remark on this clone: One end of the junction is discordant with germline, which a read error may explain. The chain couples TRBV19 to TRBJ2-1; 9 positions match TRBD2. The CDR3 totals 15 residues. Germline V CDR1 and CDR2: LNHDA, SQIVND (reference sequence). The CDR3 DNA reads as TGTGCCAGTACTATAGCGGGAGTTATCTACAATGAGCAGTTCTTC. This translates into CASTIAGVIYNEQFF. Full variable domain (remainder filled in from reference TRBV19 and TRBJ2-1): DGGITQSPKYLFRKEGQNVTLSCEQNLNHDAMYWYRQDPGQGLRLIYYSQIVNDFQKGDIAEGYSVSREKKESFPLTVTSAQKNPTAFYLCASTIAGVIYNEQFFGPGTRLTVL.

The CDR3 coding sequence is TGTGCCAGCAGTCGGCCCCGGGACAGGGGGTACGAGCAGTACTTC. Residues: CASSRPRDRGYEQYF. The chain links TRBV28 to TRBJ2-7; 11 bases are a match to TRBD1. This CDR3 comprises 15 residues. V shed 5 bases and J 4 bases; nucleotides not matched to a gene: 7. Germline-derived CDR1 and CDR2 are MDHEN and SYDVKM.

CDR3 protein: CASSYTLQGVNTEAFF. The CDR3 coding sequence is TGTGCCAGTAGCTATACCTTACAGGGCGTCAACACTGAAGCTTTCTTT. The chain is built from TRBV19 and TRBJ1-1, with D possibly matching TRBD1 (6 bases). Germline lookup yields CDR1 LNHDA and CDR2 SQIVND (reference sequence). V was trimmed by 6 bases and J by 2 bases, leaving 19 bases between them. The CDR3 totals 16 residues.

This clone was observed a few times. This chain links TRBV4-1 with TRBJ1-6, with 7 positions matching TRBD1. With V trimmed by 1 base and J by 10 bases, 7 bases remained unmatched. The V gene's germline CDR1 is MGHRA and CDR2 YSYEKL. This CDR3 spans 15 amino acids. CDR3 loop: CASSQGQGQRSPLHF. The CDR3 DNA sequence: TGCGCCAGCAGCCAAGGACAGGGTCAGAGATCACCCCTCCACTTT.

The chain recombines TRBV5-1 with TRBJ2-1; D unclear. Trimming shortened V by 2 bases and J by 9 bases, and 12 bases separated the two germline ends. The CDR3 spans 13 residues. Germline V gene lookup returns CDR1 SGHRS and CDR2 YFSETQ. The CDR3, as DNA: TGCGCCAGCAGCTTCTCCTCTACTGGTGAGCAGTTCTTC. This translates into CASSFSSTGEQFF.

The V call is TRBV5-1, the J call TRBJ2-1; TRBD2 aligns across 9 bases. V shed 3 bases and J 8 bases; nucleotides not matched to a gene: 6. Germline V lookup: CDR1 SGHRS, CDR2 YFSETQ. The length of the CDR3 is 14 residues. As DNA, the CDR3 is TGCGCCAGCAGCTCCGGGACTAGCACGGATGAGCAGTTCTTC. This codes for CASSSGTSTDEQFF.

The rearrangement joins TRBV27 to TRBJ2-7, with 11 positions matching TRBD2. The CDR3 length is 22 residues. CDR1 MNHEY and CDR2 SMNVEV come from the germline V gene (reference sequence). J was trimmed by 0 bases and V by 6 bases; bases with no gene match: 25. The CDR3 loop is CASSQQGAWRWGLAGGSYEQYF. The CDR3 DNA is TGTGCCAGCAGCCAGCAGGGGGCGTGGAGATGGGGGCTAGCGGGAGGCTCCTACGAGCAGTACTTC.

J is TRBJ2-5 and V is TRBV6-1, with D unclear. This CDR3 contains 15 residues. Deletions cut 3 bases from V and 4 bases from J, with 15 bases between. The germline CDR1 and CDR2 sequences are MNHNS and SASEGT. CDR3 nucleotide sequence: TGTGCCAGCAGTGACCGCCGGGTACCCCGAGAGACCCAGTACTTC. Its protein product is CASSDRRVPRETQYF.

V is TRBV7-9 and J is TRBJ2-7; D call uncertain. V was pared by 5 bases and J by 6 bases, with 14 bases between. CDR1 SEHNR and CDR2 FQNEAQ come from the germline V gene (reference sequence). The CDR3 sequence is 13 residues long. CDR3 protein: CASSTASVSEQYF. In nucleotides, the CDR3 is TGTGCCAGCAGCACAGCCTCCGTTTCCGAGCAGTACTTC. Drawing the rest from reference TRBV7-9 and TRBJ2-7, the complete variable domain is DTGVSQNPRHKITKRGQNVTFRCDPISEHNRLYWYRQTLGQGPEFLTYFQNEAQLEKSRLLSDRFSAERPKGSFSTLEIQRTEQGDSAMYLCASSTASVSEQYFGPGTRLTVT.

The CDR3 protein is CASSRRTGSDTEAFF. DNA of the CDR3: TGTGCCAGCAGCAGACGGACAGGATCGGACACTGAAGCTTTCTTT. The chain links TRBV7-2 to TRBJ1-1; 7 bases are a match to TRBD1. Trimming at V came to 5 bases and at J to 3 bases, leaving 9 bases not matched to a gene. CDR3 length: 15 residues. Germline V gives CDR1 SGHTA, CDR2 FQGNSA.

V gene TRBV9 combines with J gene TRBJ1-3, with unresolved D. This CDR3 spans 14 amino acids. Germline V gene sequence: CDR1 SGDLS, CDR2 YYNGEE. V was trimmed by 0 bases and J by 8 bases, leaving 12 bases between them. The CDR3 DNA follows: TGTGCCAGCAGCGTAGCCGCGGCGAAGGACACCATATATTTT. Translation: CASSVAAAKDTIYF.

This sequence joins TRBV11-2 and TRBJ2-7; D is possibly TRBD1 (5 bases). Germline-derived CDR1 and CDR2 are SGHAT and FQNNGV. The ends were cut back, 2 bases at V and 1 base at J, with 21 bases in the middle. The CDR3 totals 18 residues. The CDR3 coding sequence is TGTGCCAGCAGCTTATGGGGCCATCGGGTCGGGTCTTCCTACGAGCAGTACTTC. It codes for CASSLWGHRVGSSYEQYF.

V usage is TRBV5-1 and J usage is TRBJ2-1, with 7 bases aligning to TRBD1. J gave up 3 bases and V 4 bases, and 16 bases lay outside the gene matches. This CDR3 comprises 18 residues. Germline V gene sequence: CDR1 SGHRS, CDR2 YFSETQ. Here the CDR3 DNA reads TGCGCCAGCAGCACTCTACCGACAGGGTCGGGCCTCTACAATGAGCAGTTCTTC. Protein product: CASSTLPTGSGLYNEQFF.

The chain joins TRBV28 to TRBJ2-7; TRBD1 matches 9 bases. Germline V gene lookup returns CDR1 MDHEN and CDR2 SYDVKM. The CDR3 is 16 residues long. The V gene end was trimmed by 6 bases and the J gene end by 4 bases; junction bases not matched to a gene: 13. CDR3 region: CASRSDGGQGRYEQYF. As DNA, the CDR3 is TGTGCCAGCAGATCCGACGGGGGACAGGGTAGGTACGAGCAGTACTTC.

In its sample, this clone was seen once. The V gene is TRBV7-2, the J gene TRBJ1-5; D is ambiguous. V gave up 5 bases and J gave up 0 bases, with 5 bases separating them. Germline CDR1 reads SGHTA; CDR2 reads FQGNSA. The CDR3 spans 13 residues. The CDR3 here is CASSQYSNQPQHF. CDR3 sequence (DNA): TGTGCCAGCAGCCAGTATAGCAATCAGCCCCAGCATTTT.

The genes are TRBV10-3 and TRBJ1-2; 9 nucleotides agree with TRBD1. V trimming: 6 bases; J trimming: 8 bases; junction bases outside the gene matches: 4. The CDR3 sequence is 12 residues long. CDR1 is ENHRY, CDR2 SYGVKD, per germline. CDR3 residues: CAIRGQGGGYTF. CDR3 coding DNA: TGTGCCATCAGGGGACAGGGAGGCGGCTACACCTTC.

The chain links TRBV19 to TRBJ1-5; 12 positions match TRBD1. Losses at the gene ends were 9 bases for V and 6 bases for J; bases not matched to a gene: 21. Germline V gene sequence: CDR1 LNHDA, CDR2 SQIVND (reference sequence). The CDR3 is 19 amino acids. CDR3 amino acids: CARAGGWRDRGRAVQPQHF. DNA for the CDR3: TGTGCCAGAGCAGGGGGGTGGCGGGACAGGGGGCGCGCGGTTCAGCCCCAGCATTTT.

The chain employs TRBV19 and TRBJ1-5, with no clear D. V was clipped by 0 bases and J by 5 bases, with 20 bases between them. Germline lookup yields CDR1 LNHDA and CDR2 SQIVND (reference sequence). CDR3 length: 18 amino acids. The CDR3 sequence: CASSIDAGLGIKDQPQHF. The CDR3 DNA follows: TGTGCCAGTAGTATAGATGCGGGGTTGGGTATTAAGGATCAGCCCCAGCATTTT.

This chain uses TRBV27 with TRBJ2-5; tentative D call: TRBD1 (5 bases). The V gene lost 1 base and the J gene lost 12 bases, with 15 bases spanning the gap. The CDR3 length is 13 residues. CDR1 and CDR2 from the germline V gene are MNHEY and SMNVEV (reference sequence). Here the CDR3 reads CASSLLAGPEKYF. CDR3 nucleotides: TGTGCCAGCAGTTTATTGGCAGGGCCAGAAAAGTACTTC.

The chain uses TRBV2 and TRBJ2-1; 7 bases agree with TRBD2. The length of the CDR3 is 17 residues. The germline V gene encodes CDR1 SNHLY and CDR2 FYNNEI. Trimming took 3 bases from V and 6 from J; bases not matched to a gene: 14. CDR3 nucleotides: TGTGCCAGCAGTGACCGGCTAGCGGTCCTAGTGGGCAATGAGCAGTTCTTC. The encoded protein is CASSDRLAVLVGNEQFF.

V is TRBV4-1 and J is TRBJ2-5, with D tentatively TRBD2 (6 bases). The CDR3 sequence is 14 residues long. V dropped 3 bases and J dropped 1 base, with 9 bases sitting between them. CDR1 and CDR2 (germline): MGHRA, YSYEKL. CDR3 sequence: CASSHVGLQETQYF. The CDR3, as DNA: TGCGCCAGCAGCCATGTGGGACTCCAAGAGACCCAGTACTTC.

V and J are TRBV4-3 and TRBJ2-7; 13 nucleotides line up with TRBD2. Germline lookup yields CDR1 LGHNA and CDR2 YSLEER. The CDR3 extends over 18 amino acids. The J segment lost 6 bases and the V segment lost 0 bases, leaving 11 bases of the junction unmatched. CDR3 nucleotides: TGCGCCAGCAGCCAAGACCAGACTAGCGGGGGGTTTGCAGTCGAGCAGTACTTC. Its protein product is CASSQDQTSGGFAVEQYF.

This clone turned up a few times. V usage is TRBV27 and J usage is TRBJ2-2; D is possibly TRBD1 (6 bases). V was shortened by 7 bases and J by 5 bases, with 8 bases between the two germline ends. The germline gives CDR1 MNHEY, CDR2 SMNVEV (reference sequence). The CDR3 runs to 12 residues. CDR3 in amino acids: CASTGETGELFF. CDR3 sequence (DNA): TGTGCCAGCACAGGGGAGACCGGGGAGCTGTTTTTT.

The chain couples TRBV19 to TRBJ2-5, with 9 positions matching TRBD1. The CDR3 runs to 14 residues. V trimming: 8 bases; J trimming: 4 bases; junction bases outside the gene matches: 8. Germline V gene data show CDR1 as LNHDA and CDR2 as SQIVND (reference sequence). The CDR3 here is CASAEQGARETQYF. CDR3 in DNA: TGTGCCAGTGCTGAACAGGGGGCTAGAGAGACCCAGTACTTC. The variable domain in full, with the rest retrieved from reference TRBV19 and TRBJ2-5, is DGGITQSPKYLFRKEGQNVTLSCEQNLNHDAMYWYRQDPGQGLRLIYYSQIVNDFQKGDIAEGYSVSREKKESFPLTVTSAQKNPTAFYLCASAEQGARETQYFGPGTRLLVL.

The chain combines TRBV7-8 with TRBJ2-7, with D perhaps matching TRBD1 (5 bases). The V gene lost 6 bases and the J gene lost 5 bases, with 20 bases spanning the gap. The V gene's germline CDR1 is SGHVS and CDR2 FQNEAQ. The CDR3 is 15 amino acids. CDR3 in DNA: TGTGCCAGCAGTTCTATGGTCCCCTGGGGCGACGAGCAGTACTTC. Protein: CASSSMVPWGDEQYF.

The CDR3 loop reads CASGHPRGKPTQQYF. CDR3 in DNA: TGTGCCAGCGGGCACCCGCGGGGGAAACCTACGCAGCAGTACTTC. The chain joins TRBV21-1 to TRBJ2-7; the table assigns TRBD2, which was not confirmed against the DNA. TRBV21-1 constitutes a pseudogene. CDR3 length: 15 amino acids.

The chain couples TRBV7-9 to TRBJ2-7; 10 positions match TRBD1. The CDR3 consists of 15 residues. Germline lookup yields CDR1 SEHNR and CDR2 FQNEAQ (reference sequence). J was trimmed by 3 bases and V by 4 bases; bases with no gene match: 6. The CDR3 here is CASSSGQGGIYEQYF. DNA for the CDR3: TGTGCCAGCAGCTCTGGACAGGGGGGAATCTACGAGCAGTACTTC.

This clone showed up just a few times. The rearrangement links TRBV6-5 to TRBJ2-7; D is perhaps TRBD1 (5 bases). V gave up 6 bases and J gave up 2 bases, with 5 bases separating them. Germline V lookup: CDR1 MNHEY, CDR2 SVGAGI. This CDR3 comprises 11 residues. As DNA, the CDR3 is TGTGCCAGCAGAGGGGCCTACGAGCAGTACTTC. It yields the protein CASRGAYEQYF.

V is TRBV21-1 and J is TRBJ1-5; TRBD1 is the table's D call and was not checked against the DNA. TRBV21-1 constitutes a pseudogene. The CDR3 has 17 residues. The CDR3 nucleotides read TGTGCCAGCAGCAAAGTGCGTACAGGGACTAGCAATCAGCCCCAGCATTTT. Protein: CASSKVRTGTSNQPQHF.

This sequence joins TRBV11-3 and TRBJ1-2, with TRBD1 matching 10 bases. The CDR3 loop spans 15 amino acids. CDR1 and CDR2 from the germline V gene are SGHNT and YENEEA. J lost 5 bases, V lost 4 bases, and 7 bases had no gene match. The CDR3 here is CASSWSMGQGYGYTF. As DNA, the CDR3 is TGTGCCAGCAGCTGGAGTATGGGACAGGGGTATGGCTACACCTTC.

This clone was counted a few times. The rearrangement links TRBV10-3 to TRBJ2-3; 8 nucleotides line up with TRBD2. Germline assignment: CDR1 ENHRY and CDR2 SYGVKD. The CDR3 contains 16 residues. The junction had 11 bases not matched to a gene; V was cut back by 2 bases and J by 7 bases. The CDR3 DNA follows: TGTGCCATCAGTGAGCCGAATAGCGGGGAAATCAATACGCAGTATTTT. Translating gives CAISEPNSGEINTQYF.

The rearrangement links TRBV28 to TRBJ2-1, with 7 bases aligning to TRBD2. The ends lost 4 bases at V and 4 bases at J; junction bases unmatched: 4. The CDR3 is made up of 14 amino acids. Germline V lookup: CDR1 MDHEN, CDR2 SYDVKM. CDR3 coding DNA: TGTGCCAGCAGTTCCGGGGGAGGGTACAATGAGCAGTTCTTC. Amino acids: CASSSGGGYNEQFF.